Following are 21 T cell receptor beta chains from one sample sequenced in a study of blood T cell repertoires in COVID-19. Clones were read by immunoSEQ multiplex PCR, and TCRdb kept only the in-frame ones, dropping some. The data show more than 55,000 clones, with 79% seen just once and over 30% held by the top ten. Sequencing used peripheral blood. The receptors originated from a human donor in a cohort sampled during active COVID-19.

The rearrangement uses TRBV10-3 and TRBJ2-1; 7 positions agree with TRBD1. Germline CDR1 ENHRY, CDR2 SYGVKD. The CDR3 loop spans 14 amino acids. The ends lost 3 bases at V and 9 bases at J; junction bases unmatched: 8. CDR3 sequence: CAISDQGERSEQFF. CDR3 sequence (DNA): TGTGCCATCAGTGATCAGGGGGAGCGTAGTGAGCAGTTCTTC.

The rearrangement uses TRBV5-1 and TRBJ2-2; D is uncertain. Germline-derived CDR1 and CDR2 are SGHRS and YFSETQ. This CDR3 spans 15 amino acids. Trimming cost V 1 base and J 1 base, with 8 bases left between them. CDR3 bases: TGCGCCAGCAGCTTGAGTGCGAGGAACACCGGGGAGCTGTTTTTT. Encoded protein: CASSLSARNTGELFF. The complete variable domain, with remaining parts taken from reference TRBV5-1 and TRBJ2-2, reads KAGVTQTPRYLIKTRGQQVTLSCSPISGHRSVSWYQQTPGQGLQFLFEYFSETQRNKGNFPGRFSGRQFSNSRSEMNVSTLELGDSALYLCASSLSARNTGELFFGEGSRLTVL.

The CDR3 reads CSVVGGLNQPQHF. The CDR3 coding sequence is TGCAGCGTTGTGGGAGGTTTAAATCAGCCCCAGCATTTT. The V gene is TRBV29-1, the J gene TRBJ1-5, with no clear D. Between the trimmed V and J ends, which lost 4 bases and 4 bases, there was a span of 11 bases. The CDR3 has 13 amino acids. Per germline, CDR1 SQVTM and CDR2 ANQGSEA.

This chain connects TRBV15 to TRBJ2-1; possible D gene TRBD2, 5 bases. Trimming pared 7 bases from V and 0 bases from J, leaving 13 bases between. CDR3 length: 15 amino acids. Germline V gene data show CDR1 as LNHNV and CDR2 as YYDKDF (reference sequence). CDR3 sequence (DNA): TGTGCCACCAAGTCCGGGATTAACTCCTACAATGAGCAGTTCTTC. Its protein product is CATKSGINSYNEQFF.

The CDR3 reads CASSPRAADSYNEQFF. Written as DNA, the CDR3 is TGTGCCAGCAGCCCTCGAGCGGCAGACTCTTACAATGAGCAGTTCTTC. The rearrangement uses TRBV11-2 and TRBJ2-1; D possibly corresponds to TRBD2 (5 bases). Germline V gene sequence: CDR1 SGHAT, CDR2 FQNNGV. CDR3 length: 16 amino acids. Between the trimmed V and J ends, which lost 5 bases and 4 bases, there was a span of 18 bases.

This clone was seen a single time. The rearrangement links TRBV12-5 to TRBJ1-5; D may be TRBD1 (5 bases). Germline lookup yields CDR1 LGHNT and CDR2 FRNRAP. V was pared by 0 bases and J by 5 bases, with 17 bases between. The CDR3 spans 17 residues. The CDR3 coding sequence is TGTGCTAGTGGTTTGGTAAGTGGGGGGATAGGTGATCAGCCCCAGCATTTT. Translation: CASGLVSGGIGDQPQHF.

The chain employs TRBV6-1 and TRBJ2-3, with TRBD2 identical over 8 bases. With 3 bases clipped from V and 0 bases from J, the junction kept 2 bases outside the gene matches. The CDR3 runs to 15 residues. From germline, CDR1 is MNHNS and CDR2 SASEGT. The CDR3 DNA reads as TGTGCCAGCAGTGACCTAGCGGGCAGCACAGATACGCAGTATTTT. Translating it yields CASSDLAGSTDTQYF.

The chain joins TRBV7-8 to TRBJ2-5; 11 bases are shared with TRBD2. The CDR3 runs 16 residues. Germline loops: CDR1 SGHVS, CDR2 FQNEAQ. V lost 3 bases, J lost 4 bases, and 7 bases stayed unmatched. The CDR3 spells CASSLGLADVRETQYF. The CDR3 nucleotides read TGTGCCAGCAGCTTGGGACTAGCGGACGTCCGAGAGACCCAGTACTTC.

The chain employs TRBV18 and TRBJ2-5, with D uncertain. CDR3 length: 13 residues. Germline V gene lookup returns CDR1 KGHSH and CDR2 LQKENI. Trimming stripped 5 bases from V and 4 bases from J, with 11 bases between. The CDR3 DNA follows: TGTGCCAGCTCAGAAGCCATGGTAGAGACCCAGTACTTC. This translates into CASSEAMVETQYF.

This clone has a single count. This chain uses TRBV19 with TRBJ1-5; D is perhaps TRBD1 (5 bases). The ends were cut back, 3 bases at V and 2 bases at J, with 5 bases in the middle. The germline CDR1 and CDR2 sequences are LNHDA and SQIVND (reference sequence). The CDR3 has 13 amino acids. The CDR3 bases are TGTGCCAGTAGTATCAGGGGCAATCAGCCCCAGCATTTT. It encodes CASSIRGNQPQHF.

This clone was observed a handful of times. The chain uses TRBV6-5 and TRBJ2-7; a weak D match, TRBD2 (5 bases). Germline lookup yields CDR1 MNHEY and CDR2 SVGAGI. V was cut by 5 bases and J by 3 bases, with 11 bases left in between. The CDR3 length is 13 residues. This chain's CDR3 is CASSRSVNYEQYF. In DNA form, the CDR3 reads TGTGCCAGCAGTCGTAGCGTCAACTACGAGCAGTACTTC.

The chain combines TRBV5-1 with TRBJ2-5, with TRBD2 as a possible D gene (5 bases). Germline V gene lookup returns CDR1 SGHRS and CDR2 YFSETQ. V lost 3 bases and J 3 bases, leaving 9 bases between the germline ends. CDR3 length: 13 amino acids. DNA of the CDR3: TGCGCCAGCAGCTCCCCGGGGAAAGAGACCCAGTACTTC. It codes for CASSSPGKETQYF.

The rearrangement uses TRBV24-1 and TRBJ2-7, with 12 positions matching TRBD2. Trimming removed 2 bases from V and 4 bases from J; junction bases left unmatched: 2. The germline V gene has CDR1 KGHDR and CDR2 SFDVKD. The CDR3 contains 15 residues. CDR3 DNA sequence: TGTGCCACCAGTGATTCTAGCGGGAGGGTTTACGAGCAGTACTTC. As protein: CATSDSSGRVYEQYF.

The chain couples TRBV11-2 to TRBJ2-4; the match to TRBD1 covers 9 bases. The CDR3 loop spans 14 amino acids. Trimming took 4 bases from V and 13 from J; bases not matched to a gene: 11. CDR1 and CDR2 from the germline V gene are SGHAT and FQNNGV. This chain's CDR3 is CASSSQGASGAQYF. CDR3 nucleotides: TGTGCCAGCAGCTCACAGGGGGCGTCGGGGGCGCAGTACTTC. The entire variable domain, with the rest obtained from reference TRBV11-2 and TRBJ2-4, is as follows: EAGVAQSPRYKIIEKRQSVAFWCNPISGHATLYWYQQILGQGPKLLIQFQNNGVVDDSQLPKDRFSAERLKGVDSTLKIQPAKLEDSAVYLCASSSQGASGAQYFGAGTRLSVL.

J is TRBJ2-7 and V is TRBV10-1; the D gene is possibly TRBD2 (5 bases). The CDR3 has 16 amino acids. V was clipped by 2 bases and J by 0 bases, with 14 bases between them. CDR1 and CDR2 from the germline V gene are WNHNN and SYGVQD (reference sequence). This chain's CDR3 is CASSENPSGNSYEQYF. In DNA form, the CDR3 reads TGCGCCAGCAGTGAGAACCCCAGCGGTAACTCCTACGAGCAGTACTTC.

This chain connects TRBV5-8 to TRBJ2-3; TRBD2 matches at 9 bases. The CDR3 contains 16 residues. V gave up 4 bases and J gave up 0 bases; unmatched junction bases: 6. In germline, CDR1 is SGHTS, CDR2 YDEGEE. CDR3 region: CASSGRLAESTDTQYF. As DNA, the CDR3 is TGTGCCAGCAGCGGCAGACTAGCGGAAAGCACAGATACGCAGTATTTT.

In this sample, this clone turned up a few times. The gene calls are TRBV20-1 and TRBJ1-3; the D is unclear. The germline V gene has CDR1 DFQATT and CDR2 SNEGSKA (reference sequence). V was clipped by 3 bases and J by 2 bases, with 8 bases between them. This CDR3 has 13 residues. The CDR3 is CSASITAGNTIYF. The CDR3 region has the DNA TGCAGTGCTAGTATAACAGCTGGAAACACCATATATTTT.

The V and J genes are TRBV9 and TRBJ1-2, with 7 bases aligning to TRBD1. Trimming took 0 bases from V and 6 from J; bases not matched to a gene: 5. This CDR3 region has 14 residues. Looked up from germline, CDR1 is SGDLS and CDR2 is YYNGEE. The CDR3 spells CASSVGQGPNGYTF. DNA of the CDR3: TGTGCCAGCAGCGTAGGACAGGGACCTAATGGCTACACCTTC.

This sequence joins TRBV21-1 and TRBJ2-5; the table calls TRBD2, which could not be checked here. TRBV21-1 is tagged as a pseudogene. The CDR3 is made up of 16 amino acids. The CDR3 loop reads CASSKGGLAGQETQYF. The DNA of the CDR3 is TGTGCCAGCAGCAAAGGGGGACTAGCGGGACAGGAGACCCAGTACTTC.

The chain is built from TRBV19 and TRBJ2-1; TRBD2 matches at 14 bases. Germline CDR1 and CDR2: LNHDA and SQIVND (reference sequence). This CDR3 has 16 amino acids. Germline trimming cut 4 bases from V and 9 bases from J; bases unmatched to any gene: 8. The DNA for the CDR3 is TGTGCCAGTAGTACCTACGGGACTAGCGGGAGTAGTGAGCAGTTCTTC. Encoded protein: CASSTYGTSGSSEQFF.

The genes are TRBV6-2 or TRBV6-3 and TRBJ1-5, with a tentative D call TRBD1 (6 bases). Per the germline V gene, CDR1 is MNHEY and CDR2 is SVGEGT. CDR3 size: 16 residues. The ends were cut back, 4 bases at V and 6 bases at J, with 19 bases in the middle. For the CDR3, the DNA is TGTGCCAGCAGTTCACTCCACGCGCAGGGGAGTCAGCCCCAGCATTTT. This encodes CASSSLHAQGSQPQHF.